This T cell receptor (beta chain) was documented in a study of cytomegalovirus exposure and HLA in healthy donors. Overall study: Counted in an early data release were some 81 million unique TCRs from HLA-typed donors.

Use of 60 Vbeta and 13 Jbeta primers characterized the PCR. The method was immunoSEQ multiplex PCR; TCRdb's version includes in-frame clones alone and lacks a portion of them. The sample carries 160,000 or so clones, about 77% recorded once. The germline V gene has CDR1 MDHEN and CDR2 SYDVKM. This CDR3 comprises 15 residues. Trimming took off 4 bases at V and 5 bases at J, with 17 bases between the two ends. This rearrangement joins TRBV28 to TRBJ1-1, with D perhaps matching TRBD1 (5 bases). This sequence originates from a man between 60 and 75 years old in good health and CMV-seronegative. Sequenced: PBMCs. In DNA, the CDR3 is TGTGCCAGCAGTTCTTGGACGGTTAAGGGGACTGAAGCTTTCTTT. It specifies CASSSWTVKGTEAFF.